The rows below give T cell receptor beta chains drawn from one sample of a study of early T cells in non-severe SARS-CoV-2 infection. One entry per CDR3 protein, called by TCRdb with MiXCR from the 5' RACE reads. The sample shows about 48,000 distinct CDR3 sequences, roughly 6.1% of them seen only once. Here the sequenced sample was whole blood, taken at baseline. These receptors originate from an adult who was a healthcare worker with PCR-confirmed SARS-CoV-2 infection or an uninfected control (not recorded which). CDR3s include the opening cysteine and the closing phenylalanine or tryptophan. D genes are given only for firm matches. The size entry is marked missing in some rows and otherwise reads once, few, many or a size class.

length,J,V,size,D,DNA,CDR3
14,TRBJ2-3,TRBV29-1,NA,TRBD2,TGCAGCGTTGGGCCGGGACTAAGCACAGATACGCAGTATTTT,CSVGPGLSTDTQYF
18,TRBJ2-5,TRBV6-6,NA,TRBD2,TGTGCCAGCAGAGACCCTCCGGGACTAGCGGGATATAAAGAGACCCAGTACTTC,CASRDPPGLAGYKETQYF
13,TRBJ1-5,TRBV6-4,many,NA,TGTGCCAGCAGCTTAGACAGCAATCAGCCCCAGCATTTT,CASSLDSNQPQHF
12,TRBJ1-2,TRBV20-1,few,NA,TGCAGTGGCGAATTACAGGGCTATGGCTACACCTTC,CSGELQGYGYTF
12,TRBJ1-1,TRBV5-1,many,TRBD1,TGCGCCAGCAGCCTGGGGACAGGGGGAGCTTTCTTT,CASSLGTGGAFF
16,TRBJ1-3,TRBV7-8,few,NA,TGTGCCAGCAGCTTAGGGGCAGGGCGGGCTGGAAACACCATATATTTT,CASSLGAGRAGNTIYF
15,TRBJ2-5,TRBV10-1,NA,TRBD2,TGCGCCAGCAGTGATAGCGGGAGCTTAAGAGGGACCCAGTACTTC,CASSDSGSLRGTQYF
13,TRBJ1-5,TRBV19,NA,NA,TGTGCCAGTAGTACCGGGGGCAATCAGCCCCAGCATTTT,CASSTGGNQPQHF
17,TRBJ2-7,TRBV19,many,TRBD1,TGTGCCAGTAAAACCAGCGCGGCGGCAGGGGGCTCCTACGAGCAGTACTTC,CASKTSAAAGGSYEQYF
14,TRBJ2-7,TRBV20-1,many,NA,TGCAGTGAGGTCCGCGCTTCACCTGCCTACGAGCAGTACTTC,CSEVRASPAYEQYF
15,TRBJ1-2,TRBV27,NA,TRBD1,TGTGCCAGCAGTTTTAAGACAGGGGGATACTATGGCTACACTTTC,CASSFKTGGYYGYTF
14,TRBJ2-5,TRBV5-1,few,TRBD2,TGCGCCAGCAGCTTGACTAGCGCCCAAGAGACCCAGTACTTC,CASSLTSAQETQYF
12,TRBJ1-1,TRBV28,few,NA,TGTGCCAGCAGTGGAGGGGGCACTGAAGCTTTCTTT,CASSGGGTEAFF
12,TRBJ1-1,TRBV24-1,many,NA,TGTGCCACCGGCGGGGAAGGCACTGAAGCTTTCTTT,CATGGEGTEAFF
14,TRBJ2-7,TRBV27,few,TRBD1,TGTGCCAGCAGTCTCGGGACAGGAGTCTACGAGCAGTACTTC,CASSLGTGVYEQYF
17,TRBJ2-3,TRBV9,many,TRBD2,TGTGCCAGCAGCGTAGATCCCCTAGCGGGAGTTTTAGATACGCAGTATTTT,CASSVDPLAGVLDTQYF
13,TRBJ1-1,TRBV2,NA,NA,TGTGCCAGCAGTGTTACCTTGAACACTGAAGCTTTCTTT,CASSVTLNTEAFF
15,TRBJ2-3,TRBV7-9,many,NA,TGTGCCAGCAGCTTTGGGACTGTGTTCACAGATACGCAGTATTTT,CASSFGTVFTDTQYF
16,TRBJ2-7,TRBV29-1,NA,NA,TGCAGCGCCCTAGTCTTAAGGTCAGGTCGATCCTACGAGCGGTACTTC,CSALVLRSGRSYERYF
13,TRBJ2-1,TRBV29-1,NA,TRBD2,TGCAGCGTTGTGAGGGGCGGGAGCTATGAGCAGTTCTTC,CSVVRGGSYEQFF
14,TRBJ2-1,TRBV28,NA,TRBD2,TGTGCCAGCAGTTTATTAGCGGGAGTCTATGAGCAGTTCTTC,CASSLLAGVYEQFF
14,TRBJ1-1,TRBV25-1,NA,NA,TGTGCCAGCAGTGATTTTGGAGGGAGCACTGAAGCTTTCTTT,CASSDFGGSTEAFF
16,TRBJ2-3,TRBV9,many,TRBD2,TGTGCCAGCAGCGGAGGGACTAGCGGGCTCACAGATACGCAGTATTTT,CASSGGTSGLTDTQYF
17,TRBJ2-3,TRBV4-2,few,TRBD2,TGTGCCAGCAGCCAGGGGACCTTAGCGGGAGACCCAGATACGCAGTATTTT,CASSQGTLAGDPDTQYF
15,TRBJ1-4,TRBV7-2,few,NA,TGTGCCAGCAGTCTCGGTCCGGCCCCTAATGAAAAACTGTTTTTT,CASSLGPAPNEKLFF
14,TRBJ2-7,TRBV20-1,few,NA,TGCAGTGCTAGCCGGCCGGGACTCAGCTACGAGCAGTACTTC,CSASRPGLSYEQYF
15,TRBJ2-2,TRBV10-3,NA,TRBD1,TGTGCCATCATGGCGGACAGGGTTGTCACCGGGGAGCTGTTTTTT,CAIMADRVVTGELFF
14,TRBJ2-2,TRBV6-2/TRBV6-3,many,NA,TGTGCCAGCAGTTGGACTCGTGGCACCGGGGAGCTGTTTTTT,CASSWTRGTGELFF
15,TRBJ1-5,TRBV12-3/TRBV12-4,few,NA,TGTGCCAGCAGTTTGCAAGCGGGGAACAATCAGCCCCAGCATTTT,CASSLQAGNNQPQHF
16,TRBJ2-1,TRBV7-2,many,NA,TGTGCCAGCAGCTTAGGCGGGTGGCTCTCCTACAATGAGCAGTTCTTC,CASSLGGWLSYNEQFF
14,TRBJ1-5,TRBV6-1,NA,NA,TGTGCCAGCAGTGAGGACCCCAGGAATCAGCCCCAGCATTTT,CASSEDPRNQPQHF
11,TRBJ2-1,TRBV5-1,many,NA,TGCGCCAGCAGCTTGAAAGATGAGCAGTTCTTC,CASSLKDEQFF
15,TRBJ2-2,TRBV29-1,many,TRBD2,TGCAGCGTCCAGTCTAGCGGAGGGGACACCGGGGAGCTGTTTTTT,CSVQSSGGDTGELFF
16,TRBJ2-7,TRBV3-1,NA,TRBD2,TGTGCCAGCAGCCAAGGCACTAGCGGATCCTTGAGCGAGCAGTACTTC,CASSQGTSGSLSEQYF
14,TRBJ2-3,TRBV10-3,NA,TRBD2,TGTGCCATCAGTATGACTAGCGGGAGGGATACGCAGTATTTT,CAISMTSGRDTQYF
16,TRBJ2-1,TRBV3-1,many,NA,TGTGCCAGCAGCCAGGATTTTAGACTGGCTTCGGGCGAGCAGTTCTTC,CASSQDFRLASGEQFF
15,TRBJ2-1,TRBV7-9,many,NA,TGTGCCAGCAGCTTAGGTGGCGGTAGCTACAATGAGCAGTTCTTC,CASSLGGGSYNEQFF
15,TRBJ2-7,TRBV5-1,few,TRBD2,TGCGCCAGCAGCTCTAGCGGGGGGAGCTCCTACGAGCAGTACTTC,CASSSSGGSSYEQYF
13,TRBJ2-1,TRBV2,many,NA,TGTGCCAGCAGTGAAGCCCGAGGACTTGAGCAGTTCTTC,CASSEARGLEQFF
13,TRBJ2-1,TRBV5-1,many,TRBD2,TGCGCCAGCAGCTTTGGGCGGGAGGCTGAGCAGTTCTTC,CASSFGREAEQFF
13,TRBJ2-5,TRBV13,NA,NA,TGTGCCAGCAGCCGTCGGAGGGCAGAGACCCAGTACTTC,CASSRRRAETQYF
16,TRBJ2-5,TRBV9,few,NA,TGTGCCAGCAGCGTAGCGGGAAGACGACGGCAAGAGACCCAGTACTTC,CASSVAGRRRQETQYF
13,TRBJ2-2,TRBV7-2,many,NA,TGTGCCAGCAGCTTAGAGTTCGGGAGGGAGCTGTTTTTT,CASSLEFGRELFF
12,TRBJ2-7,TRBV25-1,large,TRBD1,TGTGCCAGCGGACAGGGGGCTTACGAGCAGTACTTC,CASGQGAYEQYF
13,TRBJ1-1,TRBV7-7,NA,TRBD1,TGTGCTAGCAGCTCCTCACAGGGGGCTGAAGCTTTCTTT,CASSSSQGAEAFF
14,TRBJ2-3,TRBV11-2,many,NA,TGTGCCAGCAGCCCAAACGGGGGAGCAGATACGCAGTATTTT,CASSPNGGADTQYF
13,TRBJ2-1,TRBV28,NA,NA,TGTGCCAGCAGTTTCGGCAGGGTTAGTGAGCAGTTCTTC,CASSFGRVSEQFF
14,TRBJ1-3,TRBV9,few,NA,TGTGCCAGCAGCGTCTCAGGCTCTGGAAACACCATATATTTT,CASSVSGSGNTIYF
19,TRBJ2-1,TRBV4-1,few,TRBD2,TGCGCCAGCAGCCAAGAGGGGACTAGCGGGGTAAGCTCCTACAATGAGCAGTTCTTC,CASSQEGTSGVSSYNEQFF
16,TRBJ2-7,TRBV7-2,NA,TRBD1,TGTGCCAGCAGCTGGACGGGACAGGGACTCTCCTACGAGCAGTACTTC,CASSWTGQGLSYEQYF